The 17 T cell receptor beta chains in this list originate from one sample, sequenced in a study of T cells after yellow fever vaccination. TCRdb reanalysed the 5' RACE reads using MiXCR and keeps one entry per CDR3 protein. Here the sample spans some 120,000 distinct CDR3 sequences, around 9.8% being singletons. The sample was CD8+ T cells sorted from PBMCs, taken on the day of the yellow fever booster vaccination. The receptors derive from a young man who received the YFV17D yellow fever vaccine.

The chain is built from TRBV6-2 or TRBV6-3 and TRBJ2-1; D not certain. CDR1 and CDR2 from the germline V gene are MNHEY and SVGEGT. This CDR3 has 13 residues. V was trimmed by 5 bases and J by 6 bases, leaving 11 bases between them. This CDR3 is CASSPPWSNEQFF. Written as DNA, the CDR3 is TGTGCCAGCAGTCCCCCGTGGAGCAATGAGCAGTTCTTC.

The chain uses TRBV6-2 or TRBV6-3 and TRBJ1-2; maybe TRBD1 (5 bases). V dropped 7 bases and J dropped 8 bases, with 20 bases sitting between them. CDR3 size: 14 residues. Germline CDR1 MNHEY, CDR2 SVGEGT. The CDR3: CASNPTGAVSGYTF. In DNA, the CDR3 is TGTGCCAGCAATCCTACTGGGGCAGTCTCCGGCTACACCTTC.

The chain is built from TRBV3-2 and TRBJ2-7; TRBD2, the table's D call, lacks a check against the DNA. TRBV3-2 counts as a pseudogene. The CDR3 spans 14 residues. The CDR3 region has the DNA TGTGCCAGCAGTGGGCTAGCGGGGGGGTACGAGCAGTACGTC. Amino acid sequence: CASSGLAGGYEQYV.

J is TRBJ2-2 and V is TRBV9, with D maybe TRBD1 (5 bases). This CDR3 has 14 amino acids. The V and J ends lost 1 base and 3 bases respectively, with 7 bases between them. Looked up from germline, CDR1 is SGDLS and CDR2 is YYNGEE. The CDR3 nucleotides read TGTGCCAGCAGCGTAACAGGAGACACCGGGGAGCTGTTTTTT. Translated: CASSVTGDTGELFF.

This chain connects TRBV5-6 to TRBJ2-5; D might be TRBD2 (6 bases). The CDR3 length is 16 residues. Trimming removed 3 bases at V and 3 bases at J, with 18 bases between. Germline V lookup: CDR1 SGHDT, CDR2 YYEEEE. CDR3 sequence reads: CASSSLPQGGEETQYF. The CDR3 DNA reads TGTGCCAGCAGCTCATTACCCCAGGGAGGCGAAGAGACCCAGTACTTC.

The chain is built from TRBV2 and TRBJ2-5; weak D call: TRBD2 (5 bases). Germline V gene lookup returns CDR1 SNHLY and CDR2 FYNNEI. The CDR3 extends over 12 amino acids. Trimming pared 8 bases from V and 5 bases from J, leaving 12 bases between. The CDR3 coding sequence is TGTGCCAGCGGGCTAGCCGGGGAGACCCAGTACTTC. It yields the protein CASGLAGETQYF.

This clonotype was counted many times. The chain links TRBV7-6 to TRBJ2-5; D not certain. Trimming left V 1 base short and J 5 bases short, with 11 bases between. The CDR3 loop spans 14 amino acids. Germline CDR1 SGHVS, CDR2 FNYEAQ. CDR3 loop: CASSLDPGWETQYF. CDR3 coding DNA: TGTGCCAGCAGCTTAGACCCAGGATGGGAGACCCAGTACTTC.

There are a few counts of this clonotype. The rearrangement joins TRBV10-3 to TRBJ2-5; 8 bases agree with TRBD2. Germline CDR1 ENHRY, CDR2 SYGVKD. The CDR3 has 19 residues. Trimming cost V 0 bases and J 4 bases; bases outside gene matches: 16. CDR3 amino acids: CAISESTHQRGTGLETQYF. In DNA form, the CDR3 reads TGTGCCATCAGTGAGTCGACTCACCAGCGGGGGACGGGGTTAGAGACCCAGTACTTC.

In this sample, this clonotype turned up a few times. J is TRBJ2-1 and V is TRBV7-2, with 9 bases fitting TRBD2. This CDR3 region has 15 residues. V dropped 6 bases and J dropped 2; count of bases not matched to a gene: 5. Germline V gene sequence: CDR1 SGHTA, CDR2 FQGNSA. The chain's CDR3 is CASSFSGSPYNEQFF. As DNA, the CDR3 is TGTGCCAGCAGTTTTAGCGGGAGTCCCTACAATGAGCAGTTCTTC.

In its sample, this clonotype was seen a few times. The genes are TRBV4-2 and TRBJ2-5, with D possibly being TRBD2 (5 bases). The CDR3 spans 16 residues. V was shortened by 5 bases and J by 1 base, with 17 bases between the two germline ends. CDR1 is LGHNA, CDR2 YNFKEQ, per germline. The chain's CDR3 is CASSFASLLAQETQYF. CDR3 coding DNA: TGTGCCAGCAGCTTCGCGTCCCTCCTAGCCCAAGAGACCCAGTACTTC.

The chain has TRBV19 and TRBJ2-2; TRBD1 aligns across 7 bases. From germline, CDR1 is LNHDA and CDR2 SQIVND (reference sequence). The CDR3 has 15 residues. The V and J ends lost 5 bases and 1 base, in that order; junction bases with no gene match: 4. CDR3 region: CASSYYRGNTGELFF. Here the CDR3 DNA reads TGTGCCAGTAGTTACTACAGGGGGAACACCGGGGAGCTGTTTTTT.

This clonotype was seen more than once but under ten times. This sequence joins TRBV7-9 and TRBJ2-7; D is possibly TRBD1 (6 bases). The CDR3 length is 15 residues. The germline V and J ends were trimmed by 6 bases and 5 bases, with 20 bases remaining between them. Germline CDR1 is SEHNR and CDR2 is FQNEAQ (reference sequence). In DNA, the CDR3 is TGTGCCAGCAGTCCGGCCGGGACATGGTGGGACGAGCAGTACTTC. Translated, it gives CASSPAGTWWDEQYF.

The table lists this clonotype with a few counts. The chain has TRBV12-3 or TRBV12-4 and TRBJ1-2, with D maybe TRBD1 (5 bases). V was clipped by 3 bases and J by 8 bases, with 10 bases between them. The CDR3 length is 12 residues. The CDR3 DNA reads TGTGCCAGCAGTTTTTCAGGGAAAGGCTACACCTTC. Translating it yields CASSFSGKGYTF.

In this sample, this clonotype turned up a few times. J is TRBJ2-3 and V is TRBV12-3 or TRBV12-4; tentative D call: TRBD2 (7 bases). This CDR3 is built from 14 residues. V lost 1 base and J lost 8, with 13 bases in between. The CDR3, as DNA: TGTGCCAGCAGTTTAGGGCCGGGGGGCCGTACGCAGTATTTT. Translated: CASSLGPGGRTQYF.

The chain combines TRBV19 with TRBJ1-4, with D hard to call. CDR3 length: 11 amino acids. Trimming took off 6 bases at V and 5 bases at J, with 4 bases between the two ends. Germline CDR1 is LNHDA and CDR2 is SQIVND (reference sequence). DNA of the CDR3: TGTGCCAGTAGAGAGAATGAAAAACTGTTTTTT. It specifies CASRENEKLFF. The full variable domain, its missing parts supplied by reference TRBV19 and TRBJ1-4, is DGGITQSPKYLFRKEGQNVTLSCEQNLNHDAMYWYRQDPGQGLRLIYYSQIVNDFQKGDIAEGYSVSREKKESFPLTVTSAQKNPTAFYLCASRENEKLFFGSGTQLSVL.

V and J are TRBV7-9 and TRBJ2-1; a weak D match, TRBD1 (6 bases). There are 17 residues in the CDR3. Germline lookup yields CDR1 SEHNR and CDR2 FQNEAQ (reference sequence). The germline V and J ends were trimmed by 4 bases and 2 bases, with 18 bases remaining between them. The CDR3 sequence is CASSSFLQGRTYNEQFF. In DNA form, the CDR3 reads TGTGCCAGCAGCTCCTTCCTCCAGGGGCGGACCTACAATGAGCAGTTCTTC. Variable domain in full (rest from reference TRBV7-9 and TRBJ2-1): DTGVSQNPRHKITKRGQNVTFRCDPISEHNRLYWYRQTLGQGPEFLTYFQNEAQLEKSRLLSDRFSAERPKGSFSTLEIQRTEQGDSAMYLCASSSFLQGRTYNEQFFGPGTRLTVL.

A few counts support this clonotype. The rearrangement joins TRBV12-3 or TRBV12-4 to TRBJ1-5; maybe TRBD1 (5 bases). This CDR3 spans 14 amino acids. With 2 bases removed from V and 6 bases from J, the gap between germline ends came to 11 bases. CDR3: CASSLWGEGQPQHF. CDR3 coding DNA: TGTGCCAGCAGTTTATGGGGGGAGGGTCAGCCCCAGCATTTT.